The 9 T cell receptor beta chains given below trace back to one sample, sequenced in a study of beta chain features in type 1 diabetes. Isolated RNA was reverse transcribed in full, so expressed TCRB transcripts were sequenced. Assay used: immunoSEQ multiplex PCR; TCRdb lists only in-frame clones, some missing. The top ten clones hold over 0.05% of a sample with some 100,000 clones, almost 40% of them seen once. Sequencing used stem cell memory CD4+ T cells from blood. These receptors all come from a woman aged 18-29 years in good health.

A few counts support this clone. This chain links TRBV28 with TRBJ1-3; maybe TRBD1 (6 bases). V lost 7 bases to trimming and J lost 0 bases, with 10 bases between them. The CDR3 is 14 amino acids. CDR1 is MDHEN and CDR2 is SYDVKM in the germline V gene. CDR3 DNA sequence: TGTGCCAGCACCCGGGACACCTCTGGAAACACCATATATTTT. As protein: CASTRDTSGNTIYF.

The CDR3 reads CASSPSVPSSYNEQFF. The CDR3 bases are TGTGCCAGCTCACCATCAGTTCCCAGCTCCTACAATGAGCAGTTCTTC. The rearrangement uses TRBV18 and TRBJ2-1; the D is unclear. The germline gives CDR1 KGHSH, CDR2 LQKENI. V was pared by 2 bases and J by 0 bases, with 11 bases between. The CDR3 is 16 amino acids.

This chain joins TRBV7-9 and TRBJ2-7; 8 bases align to TRBD1. The CDR3 totals 12 residues. Losses at the gene ends were 8 bases for V and 5 bases for J; bases not matched to a gene: 5. Germline assignment: CDR1 SEHNR and CDR2 FQNEAQ (reference sequence). This CDR3 reads CASGTTGDEQYF. CDR3 in DNA: TGTGCCAGCGGGACGACAGGGGACGAGCAGTACTTC.

The CDR3 loop is CASSLYIPDTQYF. In nucleotides, the CDR3 is TGTGCCAGCAGCTTGTACATTCCAGATACGCAGTATTTT. This chain connects TRBV5-4 to TRBJ2-3; D gene ambiguous. Germline V CDR1 and CDR2: SGHNT, YYREEE (reference sequence). The CDR3 runs 13 residues. Trimming removed 1 base at V and 4 bases at J, with 7 bases between.

J is TRBJ1-1 and V is TRBV27; a possible D gene is TRBD1 (5 bases). Trimming pared 5 bases from V and 4 bases from J, leaving 14 bases between. From germline, CDR1 is MNHEY and CDR2 SMNVEV (reference sequence). This CDR3 comprises 14 residues. DNA for the CDR3: TGTGCCAGCAGTAGGGGAGGGAGGAGCACTGAAGCTTTCTTT. Translation gives CASSRGGRSTEAFF.

The V and J genes are TRBV4-1 and TRBJ2-1; 8 bases match TRBD1. V shed 4 bases and J 8 bases; nucleotides not matched to a gene: 16. Germline assignment: CDR1 MGHRA and CDR2 YSYEKL. This CDR3 comprises 17 residues. This CDR3 reads CASSPDYGTGRYDEQFF. The CDR3 nucleotides read TGCGCCAGCAGCCCAGATTATGGGACAGGTCGGTACGATGAGCAGTTCTTC.

This clone turned up a few times. The J gene is TRBJ2-7, the V gene TRBV13; 9 bases line up with TRBD2. Germline values: CDR1 PRHDT, CDR2 FYEKMQ (reference sequence). The trim removed 3 bases at V and 1 base at J, leaving 1 base unmatched. The CDR3 spans 14 residues. The CDR3 DNA is TGTGCCAGCAGCTTGCGGGAGGGGTCCTACGAGCAGTACTTC. It encodes CASSLREGSYEQYF.

V and J are TRBV15 and TRBJ1-1, with D maybe TRBD1 (6 bases). The V end was cut by 5 bases, the J end by 0 bases, with 13 bases between. The CDR3 extends over 15 amino acids. Per germline, CDR1 LNHNV and CDR2 YYDKDF (reference sequence). This chain's CDR3 is CATSERTELNTEAFF. CDR3 bases: TGTGCCACCAGCGAACGGACAGAATTGAACACTGAAGCTTTCTTT.

This sequence joins TRBV2 and TRBJ2-7; 7 nucleotides align to TRBD1. The CDR3 is 16 amino acids. V dropped 7 bases and J dropped 2; count of bases not matched to a gene: 14. Germline V gene sequence: CDR1 SNHLY, CDR2 FYNNEI. The chain's CDR3 is CASKIHRQGKTYEQYF. CDR3 nucleotide sequence: TGTGCCAGCAAAATCCACCGACAGGGTAAAACCTACGAGCAGTACTTC.